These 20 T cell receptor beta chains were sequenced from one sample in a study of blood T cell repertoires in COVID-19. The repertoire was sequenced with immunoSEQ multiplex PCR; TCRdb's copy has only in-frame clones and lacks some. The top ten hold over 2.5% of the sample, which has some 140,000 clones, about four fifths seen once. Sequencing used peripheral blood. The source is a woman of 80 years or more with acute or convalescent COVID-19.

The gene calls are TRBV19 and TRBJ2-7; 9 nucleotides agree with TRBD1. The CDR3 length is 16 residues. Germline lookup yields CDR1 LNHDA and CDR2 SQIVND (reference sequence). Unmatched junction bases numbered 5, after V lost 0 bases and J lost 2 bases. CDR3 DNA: TGTGCCAGTAGTATAGACGGGCGGGACAGGGCCTACGAGCAGTACTTC. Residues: CASSIDGRDRAYEQYF.

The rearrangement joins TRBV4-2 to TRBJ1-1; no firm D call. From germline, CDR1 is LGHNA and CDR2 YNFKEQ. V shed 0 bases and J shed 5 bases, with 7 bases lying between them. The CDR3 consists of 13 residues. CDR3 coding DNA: TGTGCCAGCAGCCAAGAGCGGGAAACTGAAGCTTTCTTT. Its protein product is CASSQERETEAFF.

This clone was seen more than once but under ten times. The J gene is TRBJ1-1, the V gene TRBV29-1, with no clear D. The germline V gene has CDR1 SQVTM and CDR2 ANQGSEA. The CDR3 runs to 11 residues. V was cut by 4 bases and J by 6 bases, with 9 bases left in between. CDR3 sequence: CSVGPPPEAFF. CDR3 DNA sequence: TGCAGCGTTGGGCCCCCTCCTGAAGCTTTCTTT.

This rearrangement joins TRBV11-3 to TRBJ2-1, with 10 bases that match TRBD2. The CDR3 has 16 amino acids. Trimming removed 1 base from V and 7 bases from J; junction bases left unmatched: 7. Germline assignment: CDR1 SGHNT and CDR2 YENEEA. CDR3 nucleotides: TGTGCCAGCAGCTTAGGAGGGCTAGCGGGGGTAAATGAGCAGTTCTTC. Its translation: CASSLGGLAGVNEQFF.

The CDR3 region is CAWRLWTTNTEAFF. DNA of the CDR3: TGTGCCTGGAGGTTATGGACAACGAACACTGAAGCTTTCTTT. The chain is built from TRBV30 and TRBJ1-1, with D maybe TRBD1 (5 bases). Germline loops: CDR1 GTSNPN, CDR2 SVGIG (reference sequence). This CDR3 spans 14 amino acids. Trimming removed 3 bases at V and 1 base at J, with 12 bases between.

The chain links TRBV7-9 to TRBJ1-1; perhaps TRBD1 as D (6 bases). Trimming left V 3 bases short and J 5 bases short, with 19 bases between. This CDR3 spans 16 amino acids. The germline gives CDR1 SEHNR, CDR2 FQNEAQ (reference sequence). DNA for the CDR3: TGTGCCAGCAGCTTCCGTACAGGGTTCGAGGGGACTGAAGCTTTCTTT. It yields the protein CASSFRTGFEGTEAFF.

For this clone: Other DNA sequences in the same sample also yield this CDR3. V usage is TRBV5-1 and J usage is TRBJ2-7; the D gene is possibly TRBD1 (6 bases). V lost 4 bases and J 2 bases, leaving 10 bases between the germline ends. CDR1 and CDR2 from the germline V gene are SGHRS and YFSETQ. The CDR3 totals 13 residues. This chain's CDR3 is CASSPGQTYEQYF. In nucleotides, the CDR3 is TGCGCCAGCAGCCCCGGACAGACCTACGAGCAGTACTTC. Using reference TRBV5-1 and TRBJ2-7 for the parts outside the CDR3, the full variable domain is KAGVTQTPRYLIKTRGQQVTLSCSPISGHRSVSWYQQTPGQGLQFLFEYFSETQRNKGNFPGRFSGRQFSNSRSEMNVSTLELGDSALYLCASSPGQTYEQYFGPGTRLTVT.

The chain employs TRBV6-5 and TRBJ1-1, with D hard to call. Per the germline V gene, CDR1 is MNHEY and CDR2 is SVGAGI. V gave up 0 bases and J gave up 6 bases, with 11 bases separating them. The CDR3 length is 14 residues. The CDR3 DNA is TGTGCCAGCAGTTACTCGAGAGGGCTCTCTGAAGCTTTCTTT. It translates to CASSYSRGLSEAFF.

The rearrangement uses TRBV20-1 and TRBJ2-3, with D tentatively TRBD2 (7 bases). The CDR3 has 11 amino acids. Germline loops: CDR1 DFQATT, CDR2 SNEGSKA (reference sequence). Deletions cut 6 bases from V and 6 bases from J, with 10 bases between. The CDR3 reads CSAGRGDTQYF. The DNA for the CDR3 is TGCAGTGCAGGGAGGGGGGATACGCAGTATTTT.

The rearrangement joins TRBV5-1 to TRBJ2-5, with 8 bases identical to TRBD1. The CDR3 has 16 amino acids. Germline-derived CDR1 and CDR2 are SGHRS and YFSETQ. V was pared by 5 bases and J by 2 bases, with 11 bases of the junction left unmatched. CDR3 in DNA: TGCGCCAGCAGAATCACCTACAGGGGGAAACAAGAGACCCAGTACTTC. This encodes CASRITYRGKQETQYF.

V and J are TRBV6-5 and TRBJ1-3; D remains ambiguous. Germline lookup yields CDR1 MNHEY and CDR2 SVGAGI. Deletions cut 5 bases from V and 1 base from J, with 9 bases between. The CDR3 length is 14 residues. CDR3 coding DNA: TGTGCCAGCAGTAAGGGAGATTCTGGAAACACCATATATTTT. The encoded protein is CASSKGDSGNTIYF.

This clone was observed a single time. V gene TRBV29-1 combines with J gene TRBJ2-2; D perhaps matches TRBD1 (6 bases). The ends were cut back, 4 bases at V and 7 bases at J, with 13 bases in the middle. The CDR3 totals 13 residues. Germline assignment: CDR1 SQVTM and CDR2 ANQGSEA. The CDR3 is CSVVRQAGGELFF. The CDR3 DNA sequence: TGCAGCGTTGTAAGACAGGCGGGCGGGGAGCTGTTTTTT.

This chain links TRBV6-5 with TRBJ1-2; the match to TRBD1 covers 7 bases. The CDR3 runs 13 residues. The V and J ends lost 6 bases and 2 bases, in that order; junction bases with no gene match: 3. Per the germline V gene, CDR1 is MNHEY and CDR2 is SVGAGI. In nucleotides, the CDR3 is TGTGCCAGCAGGGGGACAGCCAACTATGGCTACACCTTC. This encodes CASRGTANYGYTF.

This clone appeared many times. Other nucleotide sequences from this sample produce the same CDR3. The CDR3, as DNA: TGTGCCAGCAGCTTGAGAGGACAGCTCAATCAGCCCCAGCATTTT. This gives the protein CASSLRGQLNQPQHF. The chain recombines TRBV5-6 with TRBJ1-5; a possible D gene is TRBD1 (6 bases). The germline V gene encodes CDR1 SGHDT and CDR2 YYEEEE. V dropped 1 base and J dropped 3 bases, with 11 bases sitting between them. The CDR3 extends over 15 amino acids.

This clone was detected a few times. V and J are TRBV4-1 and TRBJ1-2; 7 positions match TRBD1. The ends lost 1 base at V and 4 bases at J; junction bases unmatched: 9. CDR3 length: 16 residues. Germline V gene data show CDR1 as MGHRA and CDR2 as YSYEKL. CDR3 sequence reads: CASSQVEGTVFYGYTF. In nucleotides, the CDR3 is TGCGCCAGCAGCCAAGTAGAAGGGACAGTCTTCTATGGCTACACCTTC.

The CDR3 sequence: CATSDRDSNQPQHF. CDR3 bases: TGTGCCACCAGTGACCGCGATAGCAATCAGCCCCAGCATTTT. The chain has TRBV24-1 and TRBJ1-5; no reliable D call. With 4 bases removed from V and 0 bases from J, the gap between germline ends came to 6 bases. The CDR3 runs 14 residues. CDR1 KGHDR and CDR2 SFDVKD come from the germline V gene.

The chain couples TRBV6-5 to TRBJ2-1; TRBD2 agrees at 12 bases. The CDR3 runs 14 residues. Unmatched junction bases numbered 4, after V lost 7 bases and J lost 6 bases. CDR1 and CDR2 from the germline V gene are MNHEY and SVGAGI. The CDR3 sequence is CASTSSGGANEQFF. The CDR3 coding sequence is TGTGCCAGCACGTCTAGCGGGGGGGCCAATGAGCAGTTCTTC.

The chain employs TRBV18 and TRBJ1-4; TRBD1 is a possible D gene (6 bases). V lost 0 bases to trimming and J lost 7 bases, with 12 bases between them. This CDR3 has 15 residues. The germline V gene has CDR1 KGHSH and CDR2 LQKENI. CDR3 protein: CASSPPGGLGEKLFF. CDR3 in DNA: TGTGCCAGCTCACCACCGGGGGGGCTGGGTGAAAAACTGTTTTTT. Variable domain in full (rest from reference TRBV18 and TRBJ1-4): NAGVMQNPRHLVRRRGQEARLRCSPMKGHSHVYWYRQLPEEGLKFMVYLQKENIIDESGMPKERFSAEFPKEGPSILRIQQVVRGDSAAYFCASSPPGGLGEKLFFGSGTQLSVL.

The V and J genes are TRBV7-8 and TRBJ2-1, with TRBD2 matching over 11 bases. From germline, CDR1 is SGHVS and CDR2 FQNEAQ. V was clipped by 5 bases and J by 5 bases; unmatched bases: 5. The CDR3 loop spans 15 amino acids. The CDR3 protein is CASSHTSGGNNEQFF. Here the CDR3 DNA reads TGTGCCAGCAGCCATACTAGCGGGGGAAACAATGAGCAGTTCTTC.

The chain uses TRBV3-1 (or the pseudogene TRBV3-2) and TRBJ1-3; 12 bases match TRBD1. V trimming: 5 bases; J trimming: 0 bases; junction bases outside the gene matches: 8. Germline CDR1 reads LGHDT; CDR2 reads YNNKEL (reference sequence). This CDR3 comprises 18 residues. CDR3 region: CASSGRDRGRYSGNTIYF. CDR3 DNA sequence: TGTGCCAGCAGCGGCCGGGACAGGGGGCGATACTCTGGAAACACCATATATTTT.